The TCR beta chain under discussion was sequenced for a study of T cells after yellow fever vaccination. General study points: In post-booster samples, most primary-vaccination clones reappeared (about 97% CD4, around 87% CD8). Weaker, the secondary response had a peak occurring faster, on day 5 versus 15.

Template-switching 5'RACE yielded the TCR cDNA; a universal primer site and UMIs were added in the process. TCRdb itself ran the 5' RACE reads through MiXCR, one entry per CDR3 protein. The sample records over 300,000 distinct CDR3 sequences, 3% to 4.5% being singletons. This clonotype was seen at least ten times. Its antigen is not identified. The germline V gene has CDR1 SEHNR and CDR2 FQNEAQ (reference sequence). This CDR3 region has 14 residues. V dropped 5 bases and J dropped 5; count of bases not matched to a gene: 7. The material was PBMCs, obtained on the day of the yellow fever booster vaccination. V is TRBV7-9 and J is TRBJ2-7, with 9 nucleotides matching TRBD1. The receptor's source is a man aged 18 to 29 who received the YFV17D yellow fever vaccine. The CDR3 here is CASSPRTGVNEQYV. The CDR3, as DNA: TGTGCCAGCAGCCCAAGGACAGGGGTGAACGAGCAGTACGTC.